What follows is one T cell receptor (beta chain) and its context. This sample was taken from a study of shared clonotypes between healthy human individuals. As originally analysed: Junction-only sequences produced by ImmunoSEQ had no quality scores, so filtering differed. Assay used: immunoSEQ multiplex PCR; TCRdb lists only in-frame clones, some missing. V and J calls and clone size come straight from that table; D and trimming were deduced from the DNA. The sample lists approximately 530,000 clones, approximately 95% occurring once. Germline values: CDR1 SEHNR, CDR2 FQNEAQ (reference sequence). This CDR3 has 16 residues. V gave up 1 base and J gave up 5 bases, with 18 bases separating them.

J is TRBJ2-7 and V is TRBV7-9; D uncertain. This TCR derives from a woman aged 25 to 39 in good health. The sequenced sample consisted of naive CD4+ T cells sorted from blood. This sample's subset: CD45RA+ positively selected. CDR3 loop: CASSLGHPRKVNEQYF. The CDR3, as DNA: TGTGCCAGCAGCTTAGGTCACCCCAGAAAGGTTAACGAGCAGTACTTC. Full variable domain (rest looked up from reference TRBV7-9 and TRBJ2-7): DTGVSQNPRHKITKRGQNVTFRCDPISEHNRLYWYRQTLGQGPEFLTYFQNEAQLEKSRLLSDRFSAERPKGSFSTLEIQRTEQGDSAMYLCASSLGHPRKVNEQYFGPGTRLTVT.